Listed below are T cell receptor beta chains from one sample, sequenced in a study of blood T cell repertoires in COVID-19. Some clones are missing from TCRdb's copy, which holds only in-frame ones; the method was immunoSEQ multiplex PCR. In the table there are approximately 170,000 clones, around 83% of which are singletons. The sequenced material came from peripheral blood. The receptors here all came from a woman in her 70s with COVID-19, enrolled during active disease. The CDR3 runs from the conserved cysteine through the conserved F or W. The order of the fields is D gene, V gene, J gene, clone size, CDR3 DNA, CDR3 protein. D genes are given only for firm matches. A clone size is listed for some rows: how often the clone was seen (once, few, many), or a class if it is expanded.

D: NA; V: TRBV6-6; J: TRBJ2-2; size: NA; DNA: TGTGCCAGCAGTTACTCACAGGCGGAGCTGTTTTTT; CDR3: CASSYSQAELFF
D: NA; V: TRBV5-6; J: TRBJ1-3; size: few; DNA: TGTGCCAGCAAAGAGAGTCCTGGCTCTGGAAACACCATATATTTT; CDR3: CASKESPGSGNTIYF
D: NA; V: TRBV30; J: TRBJ1-3; size: NA; DNA: TGTGCCTGGAGTCAGATCTCTGGAAACACCATATATTTT; CDR3: CAWSQISGNTIYF
D: TRBD1; V: TRBV5-1; J: TRBJ1-2; size: few; DNA: TGCGCCAGCAGCTTGAATCAGCCCGGACAGGGCTATGGCTACACCTTC; CDR3: CASSLNQPGQGYGYTF
D: NA; V: TRBV30; J: TRBJ2-3; size: NA; DNA: TGTGCTTACCACCCCCTAGCGAAGAGCACAGATACGCAGTATTTT; CDR3: CAYHPLAKSTDTQYF
D: TRBD2; V: TRBV3-1/TRBV3-2; J: TRBJ2-7; size: many; DNA: TGTGCCAGCAGCCAATCTGGGGGGGGTCCCTACGAGCAGTACTTC; CDR3: CASSQSGGGPYEQYF
D: NA; V: TRBV7-6; J: TRBJ1-5; size: NA; DNA: TGTGCCAGCAGCTCTTCCTCTCCGACAGGCCAATGGGGCAATCAGCCCCAGCATTTT; CDR3: CASSSSSPTGQWGNQPQHF
D: TRBD1; V: TRBV6-5; J: TRBJ1-1; size: NA; DNA: TGTGCCAGCAGTAAGCCGGGACAGATGAACACTGAAGCTTTCTTT; CDR3: CASSKPGQMNTEAFF
D: NA; V: TRBV10-3; J: TRBJ2-3; size: NA; DNA: TGTGCCATCAGTCAAGGGGCCACAGATACGCAGTATTTT; CDR3: CAISQGATDTQYF
D: TRBD2; V: TRBV7-8; J: TRBJ2-2; size: NA; DNA: TGTGCCAGCAGCTGGAGGACTAGCGGGAACACCGGGGAGCTGTTTTTT; CDR3: CASSWRTSGNTGELFF
D: TRBD1; V: TRBV7-2; J: TRBJ1-2; size: NA; DNA: TGTGCCAGCAGCTTTACAGGGGATTCTGGCTACACCTTC; CDR3: CASSFTGDSGYTF
D: TRBD1; V: TRBV27; J: TRBJ2-7; size: NA; DNA: TGTGCCAGCAGACCTCAAAGACAGGGGAAGTACGAGCAGTACTTC; CDR3: CASRPQRQGKYEQYF
D: NA; V: TRBV5-4; J: TRBJ2-2; size: NA; DNA: TGTGCCAGCAGCTCTGCTATGAAGAACACCGGGGAGCTGTTTTTT; CDR3: CASSSAMKNTGELFF
D: TRBD2; V: TRBV9; J: TRBJ2-5; size: many; DNA: TGTGCCAGCAGCCCAAGCGGGAGGGCTGGGGAGACCCAGTACTTC; CDR3: CASSPSGRAGETQYF
D: NA; V: TRBV6-5; J: TRBJ2-2; size: NA; DNA: TGTGCCAGCAGTTACGGGCGCACCGGGGAGCTGTTTTTT; CDR3: CASSYGRTGELFF
D: TRBD2; V: TRBV5-1; J: TRBJ2-2; size: NA; DNA: TGCGCCAGCGCCGTCACGGGAGGGCCCGGCGGGGAGCTGTTTTTT; CDR3: CASAVTGGPGGELFF
D: TRBD2; V: TRBV7-9; J: TRBJ2-2; size: NA; DNA: TGTGCCAGCAATCGGGGCCTAGCGGAAGGCGGGGAGCTGTTTTTT; CDR3: CASNRGLAEGGELFF
D: NA; V: TRBV19; J: TRBJ2-2; size: NA; DNA: TGTGCCAGTAGTCTCCGGGACACCGGGGAGCTGTTTTTT; CDR3: CASSLRDTGELFF
D: TRBD2; V: TRBV13; J: TRBJ2-2; size: NA; DNA: TGTGCCAGCAGCGCCGGGACTAGCGGGAGAATCGCCGGGGAGCTGTTTTTT; CDR3: CASSAGTSGRIAGELFF
D: NA; V: TRBV19; J: TRBJ2-7; size: NA; DNA: TGTGCCAGTAGTATAAGGCAGGGCGGATCGAGTGAGGAGCAGTACTTC; CDR3: CASSIRQGGSSEEQYF
D: TRBD1; V: TRBV30; J: TRBJ1-6; size: NA; DNA: TGTGCCTGGAGTGTGGGCAGGGGGAATTCACCCCTCCACTTT; CDR3: CAWSVGRGNSPLHF
D: TRBD2; V: TRBV24-1; J: TRBJ2-2; size: NA; DNA: TGTGCCACCAGTGAATCTAGCGGGAGTTATAGCGGGGAGCTGTTTTTT; CDR3: CATSESSGSYSGELFF
D: TRBD1; V: TRBV2; J: TRBJ1-5; size: NA; DNA: TGTGCCAGCAAGGAGGACAGGGGATTAGGTCAGCCCCAGCATTTT; CDR3: CASKEDRGLGQPQHF
D: TRBD2; V: TRBV6-1; J: TRBJ2-3; size: NA; DNA: TGTGCCAGCAGTGACGGGACTAGCGGGAGGCCGCACACAGATACGCAGTATTTT; CDR3: CASSDGTSGRPHTDTQYF
D: NA; V: TRBV5-4; J: TRBJ2-7; size: once; DNA: TGTGCCAGCAGCCAAGGCGGGAATCAAGGTCGCGAGCAGTACTTC; CDR3: CASSQGGNQGREQYF
D: TRBD2; V: TRBV7-8; J: TRBJ2-1; size: few; DNA: TGTGCCAGCAGCTTAGGAGCGGGACTAGCGCTCAATGAGCAGTTCTTC; CDR3: CASSLGAGLALNEQFF
D: TRBD1; V: TRBV7-8; J: TRBJ2-1; size: NA; DNA: TGTGCCAGCAGCTTGAACAGGGGGCCGGTTGAGCAGTTCTTC; CDR3: CASSLNRGPVEQFF
D: TRBD1; V: TRBV2; J: TRBJ1-5; size: NA; DNA: TGTGCCAGCAGTGACAGGGGGAATCAGCCCCAGCATTTT; CDR3: CASSDRGNQPQHF
D: NA; V: TRBV5-1; J: TRBJ2-3; size: NA; DNA: TGCGCCAGCAGCTTGGCTTTTCAGACAGATACGCAGTATTTT; CDR3: CASSLAFQTDTQYF
D: TRBD1; V: TRBV5-4; J: TRBJ1-6; size: once; DNA: TGTGCCAGCAGCTTGGGGACAGGGGGCAACTCACCCCTCCACTTT; CDR3: CASSLGTGGNSPLHF
D: TRBD1; V: TRBV7-9; J: TRBJ2-1; size: NA; DNA: TGTGCCAGCAGCACACTCGACGGGACAGGGCGCTACAATGAGCAGTTCTTC; CDR3: CASSTLDGTGRYNEQFF
D: NA; V: TRBV6-2/TRBV6-3; J: TRBJ1-1; size: NA; DNA: TGTGCCAGCAGTTACCGGGAATATACTGAAGCTTTCTTT; CDR3: CASSYREYTEAFF
D: TRBD1; V: TRBV6-2/TRBV6-3; J: TRBJ2-7; size: NA; DNA: TGTGCCAGCAGTCTCGGGGGGACAGGGGGCCACGAGCAGTACTTC; CDR3: CASSLGGTGGHEQYF
D: TRBD1; V: TRBV18; J: TRBJ2-7; size: NA; DNA: TGTGCCAGCTCACCACCGGAAACAGGGGGGTCTCCCTACGAGCAGTACTTC; CDR3: CASSPPETGGSPYEQYF
D: TRBD2; V: TRBV4-3; J: TRBJ2-1; size: NA; DNA: TGCGCCAGCAGCCAAGATCGGCGGGGGGGTTACAATGAGCAGTTCTTC; CDR3: CASSQDRRGGYNEQFF
D: NA; V: TRBV5-1; J: TRBJ2-5; size: NA; DNA: TGCGCCAGCAGCGCGCAGGGGACCCAGTACTTC; CDR3: CASSAQGTQYF
D: NA; V: TRBV30; J: TRBJ1-5; size: NA; DNA: TGTGCCTGGAGTGCGGCAGGGGCAGGAGGAGGCAATCAGCCCCAGCATTTT; CDR3: CAWSAAGAGGGNQPQHF
D: TRBD2; V: TRBV5-4; J: TRBJ2-3; size: NA; DNA: TGTGCCAGCAGCCCGGGGGGGTCTAGCGGGAGGAGGGGCACAGATACGCAGTATTTT; CDR3: CASSPGGSSGRRGTDTQYF
D: TRBD1; V: TRBV9; J: TRBJ1-6; size: NA; DNA: TGTGCCAGCAGCGTGTCACCGGGACAGGGGGTAAATTCACCCCTCCACTTT; CDR3: CASSVSPGQGVNSPLHF
D: TRBD1; V: TRBV27; J: TRBJ2-1; size: NA; DNA: TGTGCCAGCTCCAGGGACAGGGACAATGAGCAGTTCTTC; CDR3: CASSRDRDNEQFF
D: NA; V: TRBV4-2; J: TRBJ1-4; size: NA; DNA: TGTGCCAGCAGCCAGAATCAGGGTTCAAATGAAAAACTGTTTTTT; CDR3: CASSQNQGSNEKLFF
D: TRBD1; V: TRBV19; J: TRBJ1-2; size: NA; DNA: TGTGCCAGTAGGACCTCGGGACAGGGCAACTATGGCTACACCTTC; CDR3: CASRTSGQGNYGYTF
D: TRBD2; V: TRBV7-2; J: TRBJ2-7; size: once; DNA: TGTGCCAGCAGCTTAACTAGCGGGATGTATGAGCAGTACTTC; CDR3: CASSLTSGMYEQYF
D: NA; V: TRBV3-1/TRBV3-2; J: TRBJ2-3; size: NA; DNA: TGTGCCAGCAGCCCGTCTTTGTCGGGGACTAGCACAGATACGCAGTATTTT; CDR3: CASSPSLSGTSTDTQYF
D: NA; V: TRBV19; J: TRBJ2-7; size: NA; DNA: TGTGCCAGTCTTGGAAGCGTTCATGGCGGCGAGCAGTACTTC; CDR3: CASLGSVHGGEQYF
D: NA; V: TRBV19; J: TRBJ1-5; size: NA; DNA: TGTGCCAGTAGCCAATGGGCCGGTAGCAATCAGCCCCAGCATTTT; CDR3: CASSQWAGSNQPQHF
D: NA; V: TRBV21-1; J: TRBJ1-2; size: NA; DNA: TGTGCCAGCAGCAAAGTACAGGGGCGGACCGATTATGGCTACACCTTC; CDR3: CASSKVQGRTDYGYTF
D: TRBD1; V: TRBV6-1; J: TRBJ1-3; size: NA; DNA: TGTGCCAGCAGTGATTCAGGGGGGAGAAACACCATATATTTT; CDR3: CASSDSGGRNTIYF
D: NA; V: TRBV29-1; J: TRBJ1-1; size: NA; DNA: TGCAGCGTTCAGGTGCCGAACACTGAAGCTTTCTTT; CDR3: CSVQVPNTEAFF
D: NA; V: TRBV6-2/TRBV6-3; J: TRBJ2-1; size: NA; DNA: TGTGCCAGCAGTTATACCCGGGAGCAGTCCACGTTCTTC; CDR3: CASSYTREQSTFF
D: NA; V: TRBV4-3; J: TRBJ2-1; size: NA; DNA: TGCGCCAGCAGCCAAGAGAGGGTTTCTCGTGGTGAGCAGTTCTTC; CDR3: CASSQERVSRGEQFF
D: NA; V: TRBV28; J: TRBJ1-2; size: NA; DNA: TGTGCCAGCAGTTTATCCTACTATGGCTACACCTTC; CDR3: CASSLSYYGYTF
D: NA; V: TRBV5-1; J: TRBJ2-1; size: NA; DNA: TGCGCCAGCAGCTTGTCTATACTAGTTCCGAATGAGCAGTTCTTC; CDR3: CASSLSILVPNEQFF
D: NA; V: TRBV27; J: TRBJ1-2; size: NA; DNA: TGTGCCAGCAGTTTATCTGCGGGGGAGGGGTTTGGCTACACCTTC; CDR3: CASSLSAGEGFGYTF
D: NA; V: TRBV6-4; J: TRBJ2-2; size: NA; DNA: TGTGCCAGCGGATTTAGCGGCACCGGGGAGCTGTTTTTT; CDR3: CASGFSGTGELFF
D: TRBD1; V: TRBV29-1; J: TRBJ2-7; size: NA; DNA: TGCAGCGTTGTCTCGGGACAGGGCTACGAGCAGTACTTC; CDR3: CSVVSGQGYEQYF
D: NA; V: TRBV7-9; J: TRBJ1-6; size: NA; DNA: TGTGCCAGCAGCACACAAGGAACAGTTTCTAATTCACCCCTCCACTTT; CDR3: CASSTQGTVSNSPLHF
D: NA; V: TRBV28; J: TRBJ1-1; size: NA; DNA: TGTGCCAGCAACTCCTTTGGAGGGAGGAACACTGAAGCTTTCTTT; CDR3: CASNSFGGRNTEAFF
D: NA; V: TRBV6-5; J: TRBJ2-2; size: NA; DNA: TGTGCCAGCAGCCTTTACACCGGGGAGCTGTTTTTT; CDR3: CASSLYTGELFF
D: NA; V: TRBV15; J: TRBJ2-1; size: NA; DNA: TGTGCCACCAGCAGCTATCGGGACTCAGAGCAGTTCTTC; CDR3: CATSSYRDSEQFF